One sample yielded the 29 T cell receptor beta chains listed below, sequenced in a study of T cells in Graves' hyperthyroidism and ophthalmopathy. The CDR3 regions of TCR beta were amplified from RNA transcripts. During a first-round RT-PCR of the TCR CDR3, the HTBI primer set was used. TCRdb fed the multiplex PCR reads into MiXCR, producing one record per CDR3 protein. Of around 500,000 distinct CDR3 sequences detected, roughly an eighth appear once; the ten largest clones hold roughly 17%. Source material: blood. The receptor set was obtained from a woman aged 18-29 years with Graves' hyperthyroidism.

This clonotype has ten or more counts. The rearrangement uses TRBV9 and TRBJ1-3, with D hard to call. CDR1 SGDLS and CDR2 YYNGEE come from the germline V gene. The CDR3 runs to 12 residues. V was clipped by 4 bases and J by 8 bases, with 10 bases between them. This CDR3 is CASSPRPDTIYF. In DNA form, the CDR3 reads TGTGCCAGCAGCCCGAGGCCGGACACCATATATTTT.

This clonotype was recorded at least ten times. V is TRBV5-1 and J is TRBJ2-3; the match to TRBD2 covers 12 bases. The germline V gene has CDR1 SGHRS and CDR2 YFSETQ. J lost 2 bases, V lost 5 bases, and 6 bases had no gene match. The CDR3 length is 16 residues. The CDR3 loop is CASSVGLAGYTDTQYF. CDR3 in DNA: TGCGCCAGCAGTGTCGGACTAGCGGGGTACACAGATACGCAGTATTTT.

This clonotype was counted a few times. V gene TRBV19 combines with J gene TRBJ2-3, with 7 bases identical to TRBD2. The V segment lost 5 bases and the J segment 2 bases; nucleotides outside the gene matches: 4. Germline values: CDR1 LNHDA, CDR2 SQIVND (reference sequence). The CDR3 totals 14 residues. This chain's CDR3 is CASSRGGVTDTQYF. The CDR3 DNA reads as TGTGCCAGTAGTCGGGGAGGGGTCACAGATACGCAGTATTTT. The full variable domain, in which reference TRBV19 and TRBJ2-3 provide the parts outside the CDR3, is DGGITQSPKYLFRKEGQNVTLSCEQNLNHDAMYWYRQDPGQGLRLIYYSQIVNDFQKGDIAEGYSVSREKKESFPLTVTSAQKNPTAFYLCASSRGGVTDTQYFGPGTRLTVL.

Many counts were recorded for this clonotype. The V gene is TRBV5-1, the J gene TRBJ2-1; weak D call: TRBD2 (5 bases). The CDR3 is 14 residues long. V was shortened by 0 bases and J by 8 bases, with 12 bases between the two germline ends. Germline V CDR1 and CDR2: SGHRS, YFSETQ. In DNA, the CDR3 is TGCGCCAGCAGCTTGGTCCGAGCGGTCGATGAGCAGTTCTTC. It codes for CASSLVRAVDEQFF.

As to this clonotype: One junction end does not reproduce the germline sequence, and a read error may be involved. This chain uses TRBV6-5 with TRBJ1-4; unclear D gene. CDR1 is MNHEY and CDR2 is SVGAGI in the germline V gene. This CDR3 has 14 amino acids. The CDR3 loop is CASSYGFGNEELFF. The CDR3 DNA sequence: TGTGCCAGCAGTTACGGATTCGGTAATGAAGAACTGTTTTTT.

At least ten counts were recorded for this clonotype. This rearrangement joins TRBV12-3 or TRBV12-4 to TRBJ1-4, with D perhaps TRBD1 (6 bases). The CDR3 totals 15 residues. Trimming cost V 0 bases and J 6 bases, with 11 bases left between them. CDR3 DNA sequence: TGTGCCAGCAGTTTAGCGCTTGGGGGCCATGAAAAACTGTTTTTT. Residues: CASSLALGGHEKLFF.

CDR3 bases: TGTGCCAGCAGCCAAGATCCGACAGCGAGCTCCTATAATTCACCCCTCCACTTT. It yields the protein CASSQDPTASSYNSPLHF. This chain joins TRBV4-2 and TRBJ1-6, with D possibly being TRBD1 (5 bases). Germline V gene data show CDR1 as LGHNA and CDR2 as YNFKEQ. The length of the CDR3 is 18 residues. The V end was cut by 0 bases, the J end by 0 bases, with 12 bases between.

This rearrangement joins TRBV19 to TRBJ2-1; 8 nucleotides agree with TRBD2. CDR3 length: 15 amino acids. V lost 1 base to trimming and J lost 3 bases; unmatched junction nucleotides: 2. CDR1 and CDR2 from the germline V gene are LNHDA and SQIVND (reference sequence). CDR3 residues: CASSIGGTSYNEQFF. The CDR3 DNA sequence: TGTGCCAGTAGTATAGGTGGGACTAGCTACAATGAGCAGTTCTTC.

The table lists this clonotype with many counts. The rearrangement links TRBV11-2 to TRBJ2-7; 7 positions match TRBD1. CDR1 and CDR2 (germline): SGHAT, FQNNGV. V shed 4 bases, J shed 3 bases, and the junction held 6 bases outside the gene matches. The CDR3 is made up of 14 amino acids. The CDR3 sequence: CASSSSGTDYEQYF. The CDR3 nucleotides are TGTGCCAGCAGCTCCTCCGGGACAGACTACGAGCAGTACTTC.

This clonotype was counted between two and nine times. The CDR3 DNA sequence: TGTGCCAGCAGTGAAGCGGCCTATTACAGGAAAGGAAATGGAAACACCATATATTTT. Its translation is CASSEAAYYRKGNGNTIYF. This chain uses TRBV6-1 with TRBJ1-3; tentative D call: TRBD1 (5 bases). The CDR3 totals 19 residues. Germline-derived CDR1 and CDR2 are MNHNS and SASEGT. The V and J ends lost 0 bases and 3 bases respectively, with 21 bases between them.

This clonotype was observed many times. The rearrangement joins TRBV19 to TRBJ2-7, with D possibly called TRBD1 or TRBD2 (5 bases each). Germline V gene sequence: CDR1 LNHDA, CDR2 SQIVND (reference sequence). Trimming took 7 bases from V and 2 from J, leaving 18 bases between them. This CDR3 comprises 15 residues. CDR3 region: CASTPRGVGAYEQYV. The DNA of the CDR3 is TGTGCCAGTACTCCAAGGGGAGTTGGGGCCTACGAGCAGTACGTC.

As concerns this clonotype: The junction shows a germline mismatch at one end, possibly a read error. This chain connects TRBV5-5 to TRBJ1-2; TRBD1 matches 10 bases. The CDR3 sequence is 14 residues long. CDR1 is SGHKS, CDR2 YYEKEE, per germline (reference sequence). The CDR3 DNA sequence: TGTGCCTGCAGGCGACAGGGGGCTACCTATGGCTACACCTTC. This translates into CACRRQGATYGYTF.

This clonotype was counted ten times or more. The V gene is TRBV20-1, the J gene TRBJ1-1; no definite D call. CDR1 DFQATT and CDR2 SNEGSKA come from the germline V gene (reference sequence). CDR3 size: 14 residues. V was shortened by 3 bases and J by 2 bases, with 13 bases between the two germline ends. For the CDR3, the DNA is TGCAGTGCTAGTGACGCCGGCAGAAACACTGAAGCTTTCTTT. This sequence encodes CSASDAGRNTEAFF.

In its sample, this clonotype was seen many times. The chain has TRBV11-2 and TRBJ1-1; 11 bases are a match to TRBD1. Trimming cost V 3 bases and J 9 bases; bases outside gene matches: 15. CDR3 length: 17 amino acids. Germline CDR1 reads SGHAT; CDR2 reads FQNNGV. The CDR3 DNA reads as TGTGCCAGCAGCTTTATATCCTTACAGGACAGGGGGCGAAAAGCTTTCTTT. Translated: CASSFISLQDRGRKAFF.

The chain links TRBV30 to TRBJ2-1; a weak D match, TRBD1 (5 bases). The CDR3 is 14 residues long. Germline CDR1 is GTSNPN and CDR2 is SVGIG (reference sequence). Trimming stripped 3 bases from V and 4 bases from J, with 13 bases between. In DNA, the CDR3 is TGTGCCTGGAGCATGGGGCAGCCTTACAATGAGCAGTTCTTC. Protein product: CAWSMGQPYNEQFF.

This clonotype showed up just a few times. The rearrangement links TRBV9 to TRBJ2-5, with a weak D call TRBD2 (6 bases). Germline-derived CDR1 and CDR2 are SGDLS and YYNGEE. The CDR3 is 15 residues long. Trimming stripped 2 bases from V and 1 base from J, with 12 bases between. The CDR3, as DNA: TGTGCCAGCAGCGTCCGGGAGAGCCTCCAAGAGACCCAGTACTTC. It is translated as CASSVRESLQETQYF.

This clonotype occurred many times. The rearrangement links TRBV5-1 to TRBJ1-3; 10 nucleotides match TRBD1. This CDR3 has 17 residues. With V trimmed by 4 bases and J by 0 bases, 7 bases remained unmatched. The V gene's germline CDR1 is SGHRS and CDR2 YFSETQ. Here the CDR3 reads CASSLGTGADSGNTIYF. The CDR3 DNA reads TGCGCCAGCAGCCTCGGGACAGGGGCTGACTCTGGAAACACCATATATTTT.

This clonotype occurred many times. This chain's CDR3 is CASSYGLAGVGEQYV. CDR3 in DNA: TGTGCCAGCAGTTACGGACTAGCGGGAGTGGGCGAGCAGTACGTC. This rearrangement joins TRBV6-5 to TRBJ2-7, with 13 bases fitting TRBD2. With 2 bases clipped from V and 6 bases from J, the junction kept 4 bases outside the gene matches. The CDR3 totals 15 residues. Per the germline V gene, CDR1 is MNHEY and CDR2 is SVGAGI.

This clonotype was counted at least ten times. This chain connects TRBV7-2 to TRBJ2-1; TRBD2 aligns across 9 bases. V gave up 1 base and J gave up 5 bases; unmatched junction bases: 12. Germline V gives CDR1 SGHTA, CDR2 FQGNSA. The CDR3 contains 18 residues. CDR3 region: CASSLDRPPTSGNNEQFF. CDR3 DNA: TGTGCCAGCAGCTTAGACAGGCCGCCGACTAGCGGCAACAATGAGCAGTTCTTC.

Many counts were recorded for this clonotype. J is TRBJ2-1 and V is TRBV27, with D possibly matching TRBD2 (6 bases). Trimming removed 3 bases at V and 3 bases at J, with 9 bases between. The germline V gene encodes CDR1 MNHEY and CDR2 SMNVEV (reference sequence). This CDR3 comprises 14 residues. Here the CDR3 reads CASSFKGGYNEQFF. In DNA form, the CDR3 reads TGTGCCAGCAGTTTTAAGGGAGGCTACAATGAGCAGTTCTTC.

The V gene is TRBV19, the J gene TRBJ2-7, with TRBD1 matching over 7 bases. V gave up 0 bases and J gave up 9 bases; unmatched junction bases: 14. There are 16 residues in the CDR3. Germline values: CDR1 LNHDA, CDR2 SQIVND (reference sequence). CDR3 in amino acids: CASSIDLDRVGCGQYV. The CDR3 DNA reads as TGTGCCAGTAGTATAGACCTCGACAGGGTAGGATGCGGGCAGTACGTC.

The sample holds many counts of this clonotype. This rearrangement joins TRBV19 to TRBJ2-1; TRBD2 agrees at 9 bases. The V gene end was trimmed by 5 bases and the J gene end by 9 bases; junction bases not matched to a gene: 8. Per the germline V gene, CDR1 is LNHDA and CDR2 is SQIVND (reference sequence). The CDR3 totals 14 residues. CDR3 coding DNA: TGTGCCAGTAGTGGTAGCGGGAGAAAGGGTGAGCAGTTCTTC. It is translated as CASSGSGRKGEQFF.

This clonotype has ten or more counts. This chain connects TRBV3-1 to TRBJ1-6; a possible D gene is TRBD1 (5 bases). The CDR3 runs to 16 residues. Germline V lookup: CDR1 LGHDT, CDR2 YNNKEL (reference sequence). The V gene lost 0 bases and the J gene lost 9 bases, with 15 bases spanning the gap. The CDR3 region has the DNA TGTGCCAGCAGCCAAGATCGGGACGCCGATATTTCACCCCTCCACTTT. This sequence encodes CASSQDRDADISPLHF.

On this clonotype: One base away lies a much larger clone, so this may be a sequencing read error. This chain joins TRBV30 and TRBJ1-3; D is uncertain. Between the trimmed V and J ends, which lost 3 bases and 3 bases, there was a span of 6 bases. The CDR3 covers 12 residues. Germline V gives CDR1 GTSNPN, CDR2 SVGIG (reference sequence). The CDR3 reads CAWRSFGNTIYF. The CDR3 DNA sequence: TGTGCCTGGAGGAGCTTTGGAAACACCATATATTTT. Full variable domain (rest looked up from reference TRBV30 and TRBJ1-3): SQTIHQWPATLVQPVGSPLSLECTVEGTSNPNLYWYRQAAGRGLQLLFYSVGIGQISSEVPQNLSASRPQDRQFILSSKKLLLSDSGFYLCAWRSFGNTIYFGEGSWLTVV.

This chain links TRBV19 with TRBJ2-2, with TRBD2 matching over 10 bases. With 2 bases clipped from V and 4 bases from J, the junction kept 4 bases outside the gene matches. The germline V gene has CDR1 LNHDA and CDR2 SQIVND (reference sequence). The CDR3 extends over 16 amino acids. CDR3 coding DNA: TGTGCCAGTAGTATAACTAGCGGGACCGGCACCGGGGAGCTGTTTTTT. Protein product: CASSITSGTGTGELFF.

The chain combines TRBV11-1 with TRBJ2-3; D remains ambiguous. V was trimmed by 5 bases and J by 1 base, leaving 10 bases between them. CDR3 size: 14 residues. Germline assignment: CDR1 SGHAT and CDR2 FQDESV (reference sequence). The CDR3 nucleotides read TGTGCCAGCAGCCGTCATGAGGGCACAGATACGCAGTATTTT. Translated, it gives CASSRHEGTDTQYF. Complete variable domain (other parts from reference TRBV11-1 and TRBJ2-3): EAEVAQSPRYKITEKSQAVAFWCDPISGHATLYWYRQILGQGPELLVQFQDESVVDDSQLPKDRFSAERLKGVDSTLKIQPAELGDSAMYLCASSRHEGTDTQYFGPGTRLTVL.

This clonotype was seen more than once but under ten times. J is TRBJ1-1 and V is TRBV19; 7 bases agree with TRBD1. V shed 7 bases and J 11 bases; nucleotides not matched to a gene: 7. The germline gives CDR1 LNHDA, CDR2 SQIVND (reference sequence). The CDR3 sequence is 11 residues long. The CDR3, as DNA: TGTGCCAGTATGGGAGGGGGCGCCGCTTTCTTT. Its translation: CASMGGGAAFF. Using reference TRBV19 and TRBJ1-1 for the parts outside the CDR3, the full variable domain is DGGITQSPKYLFRKEGQNVTLSCEQNLNHDAMYWYRQDPGQGLRLIYYSQIVNDFQKGDIAEGYSVSREKKESFPLTVTSAQKNPTAFYLCASMGGGAAFFGQGTRLTVV.

This clonotype was detected many times. The chain carries TRBV12-3 or TRBV12-4 and TRBJ1-1, with D unresolved. The germline V and J ends were trimmed by 7 bases and 0 bases, with 9 bases remaining between them. This CDR3 contains 13 residues. The DNA of the CDR3 is TGTGCCAGCAACCGGGATATGAACACTGAAGCTTTCTTT. Its protein product is CASNRDMNTEAFF.

This clonotype was picked up many times. The chain links TRBV27 to TRBJ1-2; D is undetermined. The V end was cut by 2 bases, the J end by 6 bases, with 13 bases between. Germline V gene data show CDR1 as MNHEY and CDR2 as SMNVEV (reference sequence). The CDR3 length is 14 residues. CDR3 amino acids: CASSLTGRWNGYTF. CDR3 bases: TGTGCCAGCAGTTTAACCGGCAGGTGGAATGGCTACACCTTC.